This T cell receptor (beta chain) was captured in a study of CD8+CD57+ T cells in acquired aplastic anemia. General study points: The study identified roughly 29 CD8+ CDR3 sequences shared by patients and controls.

A remark on this clonotype: The antigen is undetermined.

The study profiled TCR beta VDJ and CDR3 using genomic DNA as template. Each CDR3 protein is one row after TCRdb ran MiXCR on the reads. In the table there are approximately 380,000 distinct CDR3 sequences, 65% to 75% of which are singletons. Germline V gene sequence: CDR1 SGHRS, CDR2 YFSETQ. The V gene end was trimmed by 4 bases and the J gene end by 8 bases; junction bases not matched to a gene: 9. CDR3 length: 14 residues. V is TRBV5-1 and J is TRBJ2-1; 7 bases line up with TRBD1. This receptor was obtained from a human donor in good health, serving as a control. Sequenced material: sorted CD4+, CD8+, or CD8+CD57+ T cells (not recorded which) from PBMCs. CDR3: CASSRGQTTYEQFF. DNA of the CDR3: TGCGCCAGCAGCCGGGGACAGACGACCTATGAGCAGTTCTTC.